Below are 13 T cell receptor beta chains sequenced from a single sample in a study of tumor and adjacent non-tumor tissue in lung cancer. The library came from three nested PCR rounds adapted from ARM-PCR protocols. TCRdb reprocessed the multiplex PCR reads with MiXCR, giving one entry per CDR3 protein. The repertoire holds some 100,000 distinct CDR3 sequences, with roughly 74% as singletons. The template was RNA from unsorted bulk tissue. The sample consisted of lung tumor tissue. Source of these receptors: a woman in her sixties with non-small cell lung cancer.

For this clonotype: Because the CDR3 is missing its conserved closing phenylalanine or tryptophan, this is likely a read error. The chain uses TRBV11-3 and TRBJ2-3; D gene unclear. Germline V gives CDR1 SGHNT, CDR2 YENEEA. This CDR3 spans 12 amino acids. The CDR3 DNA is TGTGCCATCAGCTTCTGGACAGATACGCAGTATCTT. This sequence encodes CAISFWTDTQYL.

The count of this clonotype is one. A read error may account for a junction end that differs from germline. The CDR3 DNA reads as TGCAGTGCTAGAGATAATACCCTTGCTGTATATAAATCACCCATCCACTTT. It encodes CSARDNTLAVYKSPIHF. The chain is built from TRBV20-1 and TRBJ1-6; D is uncertain. The CDR3 is made up of 17 amino acids. CDR1 and CDR2 from the germline V gene are DFQATT and SNEGSKA (reference sequence).

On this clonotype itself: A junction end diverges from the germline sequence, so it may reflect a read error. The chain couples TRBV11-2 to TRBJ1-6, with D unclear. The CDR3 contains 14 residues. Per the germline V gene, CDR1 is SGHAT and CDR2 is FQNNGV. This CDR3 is CTSSLKASNSLLHF. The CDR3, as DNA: TGTACCAGCAGCTTAAAAGCAAGTAATTCACTCCTCCACTTT.

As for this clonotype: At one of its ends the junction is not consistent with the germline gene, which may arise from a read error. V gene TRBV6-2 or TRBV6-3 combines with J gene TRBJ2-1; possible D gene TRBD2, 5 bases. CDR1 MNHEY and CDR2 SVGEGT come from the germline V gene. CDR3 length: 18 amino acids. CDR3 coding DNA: TGTGCCAGCAGTTACTATGATGGGTCAGCGGTTTCTTACGATGAGCACTTCTTC. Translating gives CASSYYDGSAVSYDEHFF.

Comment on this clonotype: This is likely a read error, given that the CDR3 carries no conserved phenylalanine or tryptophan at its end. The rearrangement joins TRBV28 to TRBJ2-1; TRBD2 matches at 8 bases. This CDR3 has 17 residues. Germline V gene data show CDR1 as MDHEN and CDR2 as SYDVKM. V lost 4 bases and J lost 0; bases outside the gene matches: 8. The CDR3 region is CASSSITSGLSYNEQFL. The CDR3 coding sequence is TGTGCCAGCAGTTCTATCACTAGCGGACTCTCCTACAATGAGCAGTTCTTA.

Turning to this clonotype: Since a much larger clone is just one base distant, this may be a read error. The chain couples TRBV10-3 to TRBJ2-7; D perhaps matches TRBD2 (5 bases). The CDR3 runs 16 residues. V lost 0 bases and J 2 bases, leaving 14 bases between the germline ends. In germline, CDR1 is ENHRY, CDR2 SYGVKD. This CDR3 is CAISESRVVHTYEQYF. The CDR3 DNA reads TGTGCCATCAGTGAGTCGAGGGTGGTTCATACCTACGAGCAGTACTTC.

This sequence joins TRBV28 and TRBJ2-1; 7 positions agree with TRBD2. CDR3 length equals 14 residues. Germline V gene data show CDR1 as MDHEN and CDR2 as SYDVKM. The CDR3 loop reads CVTKKGGPYNEQFF. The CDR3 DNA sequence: TGTGTCACCAAGAAGGGAGGGCCCTACAATGAGCAGTTCTTC.

In DNA, the CDR3 is TGCAACATTTATCCCGACCAGGATGGCTACACCTTC. Protein: CNIYPDQDGYTF. The gene calls are TRBV29-1 and TRBJ1-2; no reliable D call. The CDR3 extends over 12 amino acids. CDR1 and CDR2 from the germline V gene are SQVTM and ANQGSEA.

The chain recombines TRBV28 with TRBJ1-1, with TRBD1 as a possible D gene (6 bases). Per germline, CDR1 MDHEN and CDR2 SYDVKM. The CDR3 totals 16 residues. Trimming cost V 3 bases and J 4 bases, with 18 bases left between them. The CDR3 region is CASSFSGAGASTEAFF. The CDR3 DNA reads TGTGCCAGCAGTTTTTCGGGAGCAGGGGCTAGCACTGAAGCTTTCTTT.

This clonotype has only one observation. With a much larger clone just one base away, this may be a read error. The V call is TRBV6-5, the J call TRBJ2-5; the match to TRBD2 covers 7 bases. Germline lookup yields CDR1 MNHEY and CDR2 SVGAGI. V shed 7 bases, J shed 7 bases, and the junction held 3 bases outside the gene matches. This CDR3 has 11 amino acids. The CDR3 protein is CASKGGGTQYF. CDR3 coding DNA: TGTGCCAGCAAGGGCGGGGGGACCCAGTACTTC.

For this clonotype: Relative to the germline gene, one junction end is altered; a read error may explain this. The CDR3 region is CASSLPGRIIEALF. CDR3 bases: TGTGCCAGCAGCTTACCGGGACGGATTATTGAAGCTTTGTTT. The chain joins TRBV11-3 to TRBJ1-1; D perhaps matches TRBD1 (5 bases). Germline V CDR1 and CDR2: SGHNT, YENEEA. The CDR3 extends over 14 amino acids.

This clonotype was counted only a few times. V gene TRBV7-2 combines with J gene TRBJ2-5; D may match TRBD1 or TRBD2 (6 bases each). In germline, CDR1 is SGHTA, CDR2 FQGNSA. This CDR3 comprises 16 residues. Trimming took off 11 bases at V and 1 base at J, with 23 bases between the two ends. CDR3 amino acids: CASRGGIGGFQETQYF. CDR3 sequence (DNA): TGTGCCTCACGCGGCGGGATTGGGGGCTTCCAAGAGACCCAGTACTTC.

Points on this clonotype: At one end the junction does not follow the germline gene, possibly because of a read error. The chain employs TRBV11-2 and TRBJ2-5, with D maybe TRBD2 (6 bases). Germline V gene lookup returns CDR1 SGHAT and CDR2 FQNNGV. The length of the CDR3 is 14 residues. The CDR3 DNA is TGTACCAGCAGCGTAGGGACTGGGGGTGAGACCCAGTACTTC. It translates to CTSSVGTGGETQYF. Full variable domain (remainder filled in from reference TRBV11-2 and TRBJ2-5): EAGVAQSPRYKIIEKRQSVAFWCNPISGHATLYWYQQILGQGPKLLIQFQNNGVVDDSQLPKDRFSAERLKGVDSTLKIQPAKLEDSAVYLCTSSVGTGGETQYFGPGTRLLVL.